Reported below is one T cell receptor beta chain. The data were obtained in a study of blood T cell repertoires in COVID-19. For the study at large: Samples of COVID-19 (acute and convalescent) were obtained from the United States, Italy and Spain. PBMCs, B-cell-depleted T cells, or T cells provided the cDNA or gDNA that made up the material.

Germline CDR1 ENHRY, CDR2 SYGVKD. The V gene end was trimmed by 2 bases and the J gene end by 4 bases; junction bases not matched to a gene: 5. CDR3 length: 15 residues. In the study's own analysis: Estimation of nucleated cell counts relied on the amplification of reference gene primers. Clones were sequenced by immunoSEQ multiplex PCR, and TCRdb holds only the in-frame ones, with some missing. The V and J calls and the clone size are those of that table, but D and trimming were determined from the DNA. The sample includes about 74,000 clones, approximately 78% of them seen just once. What was sequenced was peripheral blood. The V gene is TRBV10-3, the J gene TRBJ2-7, with 10 bases lining up with TRBD2. The receptor comes from a human donor in a cohort sampled during active COVID-19. This CDR3 reads CAISESLAGVYEQYF. The CDR3 DNA follows: TGTGCCATCAGTGAGAGTCTAGCGGGAGTATACGAGCAGTACTTC.